The clone carrying this TCR beta chain was seen just once. Its antigen is currently unknown. The CDR3 is made up of 13 amino acids. Deletions cut 4 bases from V and 4 bases from J, with 10 bases between. In germline, CDR1 is SNHLY, CDR2 FYNNEI. The data belong to a study of siplizumab effects on memory and regulatory T cells. Study-level points and caveats: Siplizumab, the agent tested, significantly reduced alloreactive sequences traceable to unstimulated CD4+ memory cells. In siplizumab cultures, the suppressive function of proliferating Tregs remained unconfirmed. The naive T cell population seemed more diverse than memory cells and seemed a major contributor to the alloresponse.

Clones were sequenced by immunoSEQ multiplex PCR, and TCRdb holds only the in-frame ones, with some missing. Found here are about 100,000 clones, less than 95% of them singletons; the top ten hold approximately 0.66%. The sequence came from a human donor in good health. Sequences were obtained from Tregs sorted from blood. The J gene is TRBJ1-2, the V gene TRBV2; unclear D gene. This CDR3 reads CASSVQEFYGYTF. As DNA, the CDR3 is TGTGCCAGCAGTGTTCAGGAATTCTATGGCTACACCTTC.